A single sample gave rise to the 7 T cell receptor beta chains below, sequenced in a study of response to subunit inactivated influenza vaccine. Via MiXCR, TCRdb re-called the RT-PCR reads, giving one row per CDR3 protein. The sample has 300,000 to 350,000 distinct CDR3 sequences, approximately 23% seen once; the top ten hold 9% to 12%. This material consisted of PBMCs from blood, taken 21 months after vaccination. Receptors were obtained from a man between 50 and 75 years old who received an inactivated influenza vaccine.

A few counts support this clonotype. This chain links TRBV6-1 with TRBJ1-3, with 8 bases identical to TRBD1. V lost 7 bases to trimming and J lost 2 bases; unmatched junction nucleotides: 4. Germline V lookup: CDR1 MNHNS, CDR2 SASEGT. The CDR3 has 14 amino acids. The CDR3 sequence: CASTDRAAGNTIYF. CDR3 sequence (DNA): TGTGCCAGCACGGACAGGGCAGCTGGAAACACCATATATTTT.

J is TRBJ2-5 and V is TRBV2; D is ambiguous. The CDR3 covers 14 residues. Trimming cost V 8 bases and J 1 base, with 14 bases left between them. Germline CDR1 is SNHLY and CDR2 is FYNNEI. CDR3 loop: CASAELLTQETQYF. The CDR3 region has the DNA TGTGCCAGCGCCGAGTTACTAACCCAAGAGACCCAGTACTTC.

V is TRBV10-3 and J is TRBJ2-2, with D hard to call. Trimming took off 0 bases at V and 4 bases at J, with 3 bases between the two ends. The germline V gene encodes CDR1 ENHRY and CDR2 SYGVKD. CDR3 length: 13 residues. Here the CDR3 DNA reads TGTGCCATCAGTGAGTCGAGCACCGGGGAGCTGTTTTTT. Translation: CAISESSTGELFF.

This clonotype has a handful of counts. The CDR3 coding sequence is TGCAGTGCTAGAAAGGGACAGGGCACCTACGAGCAGTACTTC. It encodes CSARKGQGTYEQYF. The chain has TRBV20-1 and TRBJ2-7; 9 bases map to TRBD1. Germline V CDR1 and CDR2: DFQATT, SNEGSKA (reference sequence). The CDR3 sequence is 14 residues long. Losses at the gene ends were 2 bases for V and 2 bases for J; bases not matched to a gene: 4.

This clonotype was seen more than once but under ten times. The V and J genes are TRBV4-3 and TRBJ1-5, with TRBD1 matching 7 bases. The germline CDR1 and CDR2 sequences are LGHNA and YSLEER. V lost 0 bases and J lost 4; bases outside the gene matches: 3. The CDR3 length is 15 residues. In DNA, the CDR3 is TGCGCCAGCAGCCAAGACAGGGGGGTAAATCAGCCCCAGCATTTT. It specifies CASSQDRGVNQPQHF.

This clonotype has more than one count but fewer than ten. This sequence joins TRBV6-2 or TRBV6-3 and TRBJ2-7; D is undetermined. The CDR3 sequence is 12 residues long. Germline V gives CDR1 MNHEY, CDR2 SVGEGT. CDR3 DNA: TGTGCTACGCGGTCGAGCTCCTACGAGCAGTACTTC. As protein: CATRSSSYEQYF.

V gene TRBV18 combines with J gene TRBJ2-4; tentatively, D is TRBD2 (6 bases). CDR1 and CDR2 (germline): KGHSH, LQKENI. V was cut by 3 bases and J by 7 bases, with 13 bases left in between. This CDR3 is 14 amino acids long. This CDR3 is CASSPGMGGNIQYF. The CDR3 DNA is TGTGCCAGCTCACCCGGAATGGGAGGTAACATTCAGTACTTC.